This TCR beta chain originates from a study of low-dose radiotherapy and immunotherapy resistance in tumors. At the level of the study: With fractions of 0.5 Gy given every 2 weeks, Cohort 1 accumulated a total of 6.5 Gy. Intravenous ipilimumab 1 mg/kg every six weeks was given with nivolumab 240 mg every two weeks.

In this sample, this clonotype turned up many times. cDNA synthesis used a TRAV/TRBV-specific primer set for both chains. The TCRs were subjected to amplification over approximately 20 PCR cycles employing a constant-region primer in conjunction with a V-primer adapter. MiXCR was run by TCRdb on the reads, yielding one entry per CDR3 protein. Among 100,000 or so distinct CDR3 sequences listed, 8% to 10% were seen once. The V gene lost 8 bases and the J gene lost 4 bases, with 14 bases spanning the gap. Germline loops: CDR1 MGHDK, CDR2 SYGVNS. The CDR3 length is 14 residues. Time point noted: before trial treatment. Along with nivolumab and ipilimumab, donors received aspirin, low-dose cyclophosphamide and low-dose radiotherapy.

The sample here was PBMCs, taken before treatment. The sequence was obtained from a male donor with prostate cancer. The chain carries TRBV25-1 and TRBJ2-2, with a tentative D call TRBD1 (5 bases). CDR3 residues: CASGRGSGTGELFF. CDR3 DNA sequence: TGTGCCAGCGGAAGGGGTTCCGGCACCGGGGAGCTGTTTTTT. The variable domain in full, with the rest retrieved from reference TRBV25-1 and TRBJ2-2, is EADIYQTPRYLVIGTGKKITLECSQTMGHDKMYWYQQDPGMELHLIHYSYGVNSTEKGDLSSESTVSRIRTEHFPLTLESARPSHTSQYLCASGRGSGTGELFFGEGSRLTVL.